These 28 T cell receptor beta chains were sequenced from one sample in a study of blood T cells in healthy people across ages. For the second PCR, which ran for about 6 to 12 cycles, a sample-barcoded 5' primer and a J-beta primer mix were used. MiXCR, applied by TCRdb to the 5' RACE reads, yields one record per CDR3 protein. Of 1,800,000 or so distinct CDR3 sequences in the sample, about 39% were seen once. The sequenced sample was blood. These receptors all come from a human donor in good health.

This clonotype was picked up many times. This chain connects TRBV29-1 to TRBJ2-5; 9 bases fit TRBD1. This CDR3 is built from 12 residues. Germline trimming cut 5 bases from V and 7 bases from J; bases unmatched to any gene: 5. Germline lookup yields CDR1 SQVTM and CDR2 ANQGSEA. CDR3 amino acids: CSVRQGGGTQYF. CDR3 in DNA: TGCAGCGTTCGACAGGGGGGTGGGACCCAGTACTTC.

This clonotype appeared a few times. The chain employs TRBV7-2 and TRBJ1-2; no clear D. Looked up from germline, CDR1 is SGHTA and CDR2 is FQGNSA. Trimming removed 3 bases at V and 3 bases at J, with 8 bases between. The CDR3 spans 13 residues. The CDR3 here is CASSFSPDYGYTF. The CDR3 coding sequence is TGTGCCAGCAGCTTTTCCCCGGACTATGGCTACACCTTC.

The chain links TRBV7-2 to TRBJ2-1; 9 bases align to TRBD2. This CDR3 has 16 amino acids. V was clipped by 4 bases and J by 4 bases; unmatched bases: 8. The germline gives CDR1 SGHTA, CDR2 FQGNSA. The CDR3 region is CASSSLSLAGYNEQFF. Here the CDR3 DNA reads TGTGCCAGCAGCTCCCTAAGTCTAGCGGGGTACAATGAGCAGTTCTTC.

This clonotype was seen a handful of times. The DNA for the CDR3 is TGCGCCAGCAGCCAATTACAGGGAGGAGATGAAAAACTGTTTTTT. Protein: CASSQLQGGDEKLFF. This chain joins TRBV4-3 and TRBJ1-4, with a possible D match to TRBD1 (6 bases). This CDR3 region has 15 residues. The ends were cut back, 2 bases at V and 6 bases at J, with 13 bases in the middle. Germline V gene data show CDR1 as LGHNA and CDR2 as YSLEER.

In the case of this clonotype: A much larger clone differs from this one at a single base, so this may be a read error. The conserved phenylalanine or tryptophan normally closing the CDR3 is absent here, so this likely arose from a read error. The chain joins TRBV20-1 to TRBJ2-6; weak D call: TRBD2 (7 bases). Germline CDR1 is DFQATT and CDR2 is SNEGSKA (reference sequence). The CDR3 is made up of 16 amino acids. V lost 6 bases to trimming and J lost 4 bases, with 19 bases between them. The CDR3: CSARMAGAEGANVLTL. The CDR3 DNA is TGCAGTGCCCGTATGGCGGGGGCGGAAGGGGCCAACGTCCTGACTCTC.

CDR3 coding DNA: TGCAGTGCTAGACCATTATACAATGAGCAGTTCTTC. Translating it yields CSARPLYNEQFF. The genes are TRBV20-1 and TRBJ2-1; D is ambiguous. The CDR3 sequence is 12 residues long. Per germline, CDR1 DFQATT and CDR2 SNEGSKA (reference sequence). The V end was cut by 2 bases, the J end by 4 bases, with 6 bases between.

This chain links TRBV29-1 with TRBJ1-1; 12 bases line up with TRBD1. The V gene's germline CDR1 is SQVTM and CDR2 ANQGSEA. There are 16 residues in the CDR3. Trimming at V came to 7 bases and at J to 4 bases, leaving 13 bases not matched to a gene. The CDR3 loop reads CSASGGTGGAGTEAFF. In nucleotides, the CDR3 is TGCAGCGCCTCAGGGGGGACAGGGGGCGCCGGCACTGAAGCTTTCTTT.

The chain is built from TRBV20-1 and TRBJ1-2; D is perhaps TRBD1 (6 bases). In germline, CDR1 is DFQATT, CDR2 SNEGSKA (reference sequence). Trimming took 2 bases from V and 3 from J, leaving 19 bases between them. The CDR3 spans 16 residues. The CDR3 DNA reads TGCAGTGCTAGAAACCTGGGTTCGGGGGGCGACTATGGCTACACCTTC. It codes for CSARNLGSGGDYGYTF.

This clonotype occurred a few times. V is TRBV12-3 or TRBV12-4 and J is TRBJ1-3; D unclear. This CDR3 contains 13 residues. V gave up 1 base and J gave up 1 base, with 2 bases separating them. CDR3 DNA: TGTGCCAGCAGTTTAGAATCTGGAAACACCATATATTTT. Protein product: CASSLESGNTIYF.

This chain links TRBV4-2 with TRBJ2-3; D not certain. Trimming took 8 bases from V and 2 from J, leaving 14 bases between them. This CDR3 spans 14 amino acids. Germline CDR1 is LGHNA and CDR2 is YNFKEQ. CDR3 protein: CASSKRGNTDTQYF. DNA for the CDR3: TGTGCCAGCTCCAAGCGAGGTAACACAGATACGCAGTATTTT.

The chain joins TRBV7-2 to TRBJ2-3, with D uncertain. The CDR3 loop spans 13 amino acids. Germline CDR1 is SGHTA and CDR2 is FQGNSA. The V end lost 4 bases, the J end lost 5 bases, and 10 bases lay between the germline ends. The CDR3 sequence: CASSSRRRDTQYF. CDR3 DNA sequence: TGTGCCAGCAGCTCCCGCCGGAGAGATACGCAGTATTTT.

The chain links TRBV29-1 to TRBJ1-1; D is possibly TRBD1 (6 bases). This CDR3 contains 13 residues. From germline, CDR1 is SQVTM and CDR2 ANQGSEA. Trimming took 7 bases from V and 0 from J, leaving 12 bases between them. DNA of the CDR3: TGCAGCGGGGGACAAGTAATGAACACTGAAGCTTTCTTT. It yields the protein CSGGQVMNTEAFF.

A note on this clonotype: At one of its ends the junction is not consistent with the germline gene, which may arise from a read error. The chain uses TRBV7-9 and TRBJ2-7; D is ambiguous. The V gene's germline CDR1 is SEHNR and CDR2 FQNEAQ (reference sequence). This CDR3 is built from 12 residues. The CDR3 reads CASSLASRERYF. For the CDR3, the DNA is TGTGCCAGCAGCTTAGCGTCTCGCGAGCGGTACTTC.

J is TRBJ2-7 and V is TRBV9; D might be TRBD2 (7 bases). The CDR3 has 15 amino acids. Looked up from germline, CDR1 is SGDLS and CDR2 is YYNGEE. V shed 2 bases and J shed 0 bases, with 12 bases lying between them. CDR3 amino acids: CASSVGGARSYEQYF. DNA of the CDR3: TGTGCCAGCAGCGTTGGGGGGGCCCGCTCCTACGAGCAGTACTTC.

The chain uses TRBV4-3 and TRBJ2-1, with a possible D match to TRBD1 (5 bases). Trimming removed 4 bases at V and 4 bases at J, with 17 bases between. Germline V gives CDR1 LGHNA, CDR2 YSLEER. The CDR3 covers 16 residues. The CDR3 nucleotides read TGCGCCAGCAGCCCCCTGGGGCAGGGCGCATACAATGAGCAGTTCTTC. Amino acid sequence: CASSPLGQGAYNEQFF.

The chain combines TRBV27 with TRBJ1-2, with D possibly TRBD1 on 6 matching bases. Trimming removed 5 bases from V and 2 bases from J, with 18 bases in between. The germline V gene has CDR1 MNHEY and CDR2 SMNVEV (reference sequence). The CDR3 runs 16 residues. Written as DNA, the CDR3 is TGTGCCAGCAGTCTACTCTACAGGGAGGGCAACTATGGCTACACCTTC. Its translation: CASSLLYREGNYGYTF.

This chain uses TRBV3-1 with TRBJ2-7; 7 nucleotides agree with TRBD2. V trimming: 1 base; J trimming: 0 bases; junction bases outside the gene matches: 12. Germline-derived CDR1 and CDR2 are LGHDT and YNNKEL (reference sequence). The CDR3 extends over 18 amino acids. The CDR3 bases are TGTGCCAGCAGCCAAGTAACCCCTAGCGGAAGGGACTCCTACGAGCAGTACTTC. Encoded protein: CASSQVTPSGRDSYEQYF.

The chain carries TRBV12-3 or TRBV12-4 and TRBJ2-1; TRBD2 agrees at 10 bases. V dropped 6 bases and J dropped 8; count of bases not matched to a gene: 16. The CDR3 length is 17 residues. The DNA for the CDR3 is TGTGCCAGCAGGGATAGATTAGGACTAGCGGCGAGGGATGAGCAGTTCTTC. It encodes CASRDRLGLAARDEQFF.

This chain uses TRBV5-5 with TRBJ1-2, with D uncertain. The CDR3 sequence is 13 residues long. The germline V and J ends were trimmed by 2 bases and 7 bases, with 12 bases remaining between them. Germline CDR1 is SGHKS and CDR2 is YYEKEE (reference sequence). CDR3 coding DNA: TGTGCCAGCAGCTTAGACCTGATCGGTGGCTACACCTTC. Translating it yields CASSLDLIGGYTF.

Only a few counts were recorded for this clonotype. The chain couples TRBV27 to TRBJ2-1; D ambiguous. CDR1 is MNHEY, CDR2 SMNVEV, per germline (reference sequence). The CDR3 spans 13 residues. V lost 2 bases to trimming and J lost 6 bases, with 8 bases between them. In nucleotides, the CDR3 is TGTGCCAGCAGTTTAGCCCCATTCAATGAGCAGTTCTTC. This gives the protein CASSLAPFNEQFF.

This chain joins TRBV12-3 or TRBV12-4 and TRBJ1-4, with 9 bases fitting TRBD1. The CDR3 spans 20 residues. The V and J ends lost 3 bases and 0 bases, in that order; junction bases with no gene match: 14. The CDR3 DNA follows: TGTGCCAGCAGTTTCCTTGGGGGACAGGGATCCCCTGCAACTAATGAAAAACTGTTTTTT. Its protein is CASSFLGGQGSPATNEKLFF.

This clonotype has only one observation. This sequence may be a read error, since a much larger clone differs from it by one base. V and J are TRBV7-2 and TRBJ2-3, with D maybe TRBD2 (5 bases). The CDR3 has 16 amino acids. The germline gives CDR1 SGHTA, CDR2 FQGNSA. The CDR3 nucleotides read TGTGCCAGCAGCTTAAGGTCGCGGGTTAGCACAGATGCGCAGTATTTT. It encodes CASSLRSRVSTDAQYF.

Only a few counts were recorded for this clonotype. This chain joins TRBV7-6 and TRBJ1-2, with D perhaps TRBD1 (5 bases). Germline V gene lookup returns CDR1 SGHVS and CDR2 FNYEAQ. There are 14 residues in the CDR3. Trimming took 1 base from V and 8 from J, leaving 14 bases between them. CDR3 loop: CASSLESWGSGYTF. The CDR3 coding sequence is TGTGCCAGCAGCTTAGAGAGTTGGGGGTCCGGCTACACCTTC.

The CDR3, as DNA: TGCAGTGCTAGAGATCCCGCGGGGAACACTGAAGCTTTCTTT. This translates into CSARDPAGNTEAFF. The chain combines TRBV20-1 with TRBJ1-1, with D unclear. CDR1 DFQATT and CDR2 SNEGSKA come from the germline V gene (reference sequence). There are 14 residues in the CDR3. V was clipped by 0 bases and J by 1 base, with 9 bases between them.

This clonotype was seen a few times. The chain recombines TRBV27 with TRBJ2-1; TRBD2 is a possible D gene (5 bases). V was cut by 3 bases and J by 8 bases, with 11 bases left in between. This CDR3 spans 13 amino acids. Germline loops: CDR1 MNHEY, CDR2 SMNVEV (reference sequence). The CDR3 sequence: CASSLVEGDEQFF. CDR3 coding DNA: TGTGCCAGCAGTTTGGTAGAGGGCGATGAGCAGTTCTTC.

This clonotype was seen at least ten times. CDR3 sequence (DNA): TGTGCCAGCAATCTCCAGGGGTATGGCTACACCTTC. Its translation is CASNLQGYGYTF. The chain uses TRBV12-3 or TRBV12-4 and TRBJ1-2, with D possibly being TRBD1 (6 bases). V shed 7 bases and J shed 5 bases, with 11 bases lying between them. The CDR3 runs 12 residues.

Note on this clonotype: One end of the junction is discordant with germline, which a read error may explain. The rearrangement links TRBV4-3 to TRBJ1-1; D uncertain. This CDR3 region has 15 residues. CDR1 and CDR2 from the germline V gene are LGHNA and YSLEER. The CDR3 coding sequence is TGCGCCGGCAGCCCCATGGAGGGAGTAGGGACTGAAGCTTTCTTT. Its translation: CAGSPMEGVGTEAFF.

This clonotype has just a few counts. V gene TRBV29-1 combines with J gene TRBJ2-1; D perhaps matches TRBD1 (6 bases). Germline lookup yields CDR1 SQVTM and CDR2 ANQGSEA. The CDR3 is 14 amino acids. V was cut by 6 bases and J by 0 bases, with 12 bases left in between. CDR3 sequence reads: CSVLRTDSYNEQFF. The CDR3 nucleotides are TGCAGCGTCTTGAGGACAGACTCCTACAATGAGCAGTTCTTC.